This T cell receptor beta chain was identified during a study of blood T cell repertoires in COVID-19. The wider study: Samples of COVID-19 (acute and convalescent) were obtained from the United States, Italy and Spain. PBMCs, B-cell-depleted T cells, or T cells provided the cDNA or gDNA that made up the material.

Cohorts were based on clinical histories the participants reported. CDR3 length: 16 residues. CDR1 and CDR2 from the germline V gene are SGHTA and FQGTGA. V was trimmed by 1 base and J by 5 bases, leaving 18 bases between them. This clone has a handful of counts. Original handling: Amplification of reference gene primers provided the estimated nucleated cell counts. Measured with immunoSEQ multiplex PCR; TCRdb has only the in-frame clones, and not every one. V, J and clone size are those of that table, while D and trimming were read from the DNA. The sample has around 340,000 clones; 80% to 90% are singletons.

This clonotype was obtained from a woman aged 40 to 55 with acute COVID-19. Source material: PBMCs or T cells enriched from blood (not recorded which). The chain uses TRBV7-3 and TRBJ2-7; perhaps TRBD1 as D (7 bases). The CDR3 DNA reads as TGTGCCAGCAGCTTAATAATCGGCAGGGGGGCCCACGAGCAGTACTTC. Encoded protein: CASSLIIGRGAHEQYF.